This T cell receptor (beta chain) emerged from a study of cytomegalovirus exposure and HLA in healthy donors. Study-wide results and caveats: CMV serostatus alone was available as immune exposure information.

A multiplex PCR was run with 60 Vbeta primers and 13 Jbeta primers. This table comes from immunoSEQ multiplex PCR, and its TCRdb copy is limited to in-frame clones, with some not included. The data show about 120,000 clones, about 78% seen once. Germline V lookup: CDR1 SGHNT, CDR2 YYREEE (reference sequence). This CDR3 spans 16 amino acids. With 2 bases clipped from V and 2 bases from J, the junction kept 7 bases outside the gene matches. Points on this clone: No antigen is known for it.

Sequencing input: PBMCs. This chain links TRBV5-4 with TRBJ1-2; 9 positions match TRBD1. This receptor was obtained from a woman aged 40-49 years in good health and CMV-seropositive. The CDR3 bases are TGTGCCAGCAGCTTTACAGGACAGGGGTCGAACTATGGCTACACCTTC. Translation gives CASSFTGQGSNYGYTF. Complete variable domain (other parts from reference TRBV5-4 and TRBJ1-2): ETGVTQSPTHLIKTRGQQVTLRCSSQSGHNTVSWYQQALGQGPQFIFQYYREEENGRGNFPPRFSGLQFPNYSSELNVNALELDDSALYLCASSFTGQGSNYGYTFGSGTRLTVV.